This T cell receptor (beta chain) was retrieved from a study of blood T cell repertoires in COVID-19. Study information: Whether acute or convalescent, the COVID-19 samples came from the United States, Italy and Spain. In each case, the material was cDNA or gDNA derived from T cells, B-cell-depleted T cells, or PBMCs.

Regarding this clone: The germline gene is not matched at one end of the junction; a read error may be the cause.

This CDR3 region has 12 residues. Germline CDR1 is SQVTM and CDR2 is ANQGSEA. Original data processing: Amplifying reference gene primers gave estimates of nucleated cell counts. The assay was immunoSEQ multiplex PCR, and TCRdb's table has in-frame clones only and misses some. D and trimming were read from the DNA, whereas the V and J calls and clone size are those reported in that table. This sample has almost 50,000 clones, with roughly 90% found just once. Sequenced input: peripheral blood. The TCR was taken from a human donor in a cohort sampled during active COVID-19. The chain couples TRBV29-1 to TRBJ1-1; D perhaps matches TRBD1 (5 bases). DNA for the CDR3: TGCAGCATCAAGGAATCAGGGTCTGAGGCTTTCTTT. Amino acid sequence: CSIKESGSEAFF.